This T cell receptor (beta chain) was obtained from a study of cytomegalovirus exposure and HLA in healthy donors. Study results and limitations: The study listed about 150 cytomegalovirus-associated TCR beta chains.

The CDR3 is made up of 8 amino acids. The ends were cut back, 8 bases at V and 6 bases at J, with 4 bases in the middle. The germline gives CDR1 DFQATT, CDR2 SNEGSKA (reference sequence). Profiled with immunoSEQ multiplex PCR; TCRdb holds only in-frame clones, not every one. The table has under 300,000 clones, around 86% seen once. On this clone: Its antigen is not known.

Sample: PBMCs. The clonotype comes from a woman in her late teens or twenties in good health and CMV-seronegative. The chain joins TRBV20-1 to TRBJ1-2; unclear D gene. The CDR3 sequence: CSTDGYTF. In DNA, the CDR3 is TGCAGTACGGATGGCTACACCTTC.